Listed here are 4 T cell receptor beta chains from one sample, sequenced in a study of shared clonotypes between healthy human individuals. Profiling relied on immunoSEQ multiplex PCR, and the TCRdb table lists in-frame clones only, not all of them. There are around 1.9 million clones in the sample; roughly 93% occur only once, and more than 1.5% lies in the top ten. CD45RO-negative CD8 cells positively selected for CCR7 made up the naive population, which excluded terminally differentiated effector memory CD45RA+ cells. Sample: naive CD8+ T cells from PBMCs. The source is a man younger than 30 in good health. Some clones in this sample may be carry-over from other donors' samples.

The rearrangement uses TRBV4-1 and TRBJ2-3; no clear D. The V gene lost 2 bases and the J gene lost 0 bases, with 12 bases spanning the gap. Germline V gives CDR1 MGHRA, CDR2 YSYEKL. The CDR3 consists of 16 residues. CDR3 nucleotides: TGCGCCAGCAGCCAACCTTTAAAGGGCAGCACAGATACGCAGTATTTT. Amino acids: CASSQPLKGSTDTQYF.

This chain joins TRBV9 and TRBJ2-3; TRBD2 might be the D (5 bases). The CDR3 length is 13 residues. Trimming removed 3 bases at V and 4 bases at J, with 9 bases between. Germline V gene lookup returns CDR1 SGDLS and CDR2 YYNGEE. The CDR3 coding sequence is TGTGCCAGCAGCGCCAATAGCGCAGATACGCAGTATTTT. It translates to CASSANSADTQYF.

The CDR3: CASRKLASQLNEQFF. For the CDR3, the DNA is TGTGCCAGCAGGAAACTAGCGTCCCAGCTCAATGAGCAGTTCTTC. The chain employs TRBV6-4 and TRBJ2-1; TRBD2 matches at 7 bases. This CDR3 has 15 residues. Trimming took 6 bases from V and 6 from J; bases not matched to a gene: 11. Germline V gene sequence: CDR1 MRHNA, CDR2 SNTAGT.

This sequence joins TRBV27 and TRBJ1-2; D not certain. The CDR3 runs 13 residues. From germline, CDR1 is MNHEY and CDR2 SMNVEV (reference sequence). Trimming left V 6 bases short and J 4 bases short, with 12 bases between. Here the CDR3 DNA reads TGTGCCAGCAGCCCAGCGGGGAGCTATGGCTACACCTTC. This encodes CASSPAGSYGYTF.